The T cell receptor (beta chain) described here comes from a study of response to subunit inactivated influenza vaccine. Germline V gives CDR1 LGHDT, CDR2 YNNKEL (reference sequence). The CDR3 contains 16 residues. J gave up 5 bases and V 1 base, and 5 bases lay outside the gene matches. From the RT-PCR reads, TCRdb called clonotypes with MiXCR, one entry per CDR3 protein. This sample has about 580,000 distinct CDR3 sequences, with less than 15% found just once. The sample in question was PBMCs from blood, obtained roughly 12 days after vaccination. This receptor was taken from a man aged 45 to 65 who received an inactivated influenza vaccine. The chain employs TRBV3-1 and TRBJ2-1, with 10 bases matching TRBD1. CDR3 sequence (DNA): TGTGCCAGCAGCCAAGCCCTCGGGACAGGGGACAATGAGCAGTTCTTC. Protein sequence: CASSQALGTGDNEQFF.